The T cell receptor beta chain under discussion was sequenced for a study of a mutant IDH1 vaccine in newly diagnosed glioma. The overall study: Vaccination began 4-6 weeks post radiotherapy alone, or with temozolomide cycles.

Time point meaning: week 5, during vaccination. Doses consisted of 300 ug of mutant IDH1 20-mer peptide each, paired with topical imiquimod. Each tumor in the donors was a new WHO grade 3 or 4 astrocytoma, IDH1-mutant and ATRX-lost. The ends were cut back, 3 bases at V and 2 bases at J, with 11 bases in the middle. Germline CDR1 reads SGDLS; CDR2 reads YYNGEE. The CDR3 is made up of 14 amino acids. For this clone: What it binds is not known.

Clones were read by immunoSEQ multiplex PCR, and TCRdb kept only the in-frame ones, dropping some. Found here are under 45,000 clones, 81% of them singletons; the top ten hold 9.5% to 13%. This sample comprised PBMCs, obtained from a glioma patient whose treatment included an IDH1 peptide vaccine. The chain has TRBV9 and TRBJ1-1; D is unresolved. This receptor was obtained from a man over 45 with glioma. The CDR3 region has the DNA TGTGCCAGCAGCGCCCTATTGGGAAACACTGAAGCTTTCTTT. Translated: CASSALLGNTEAFF.